This passage covers 31 T cell receptor beta chains from one sample sequenced in a study of blood T cell repertoires in COVID-19 (dated by TCRdb to about 2020). The protocol used for the library was the immunoSEQ multiplex PCR assay. Entries here come from immuneACCESS through TCRdb and include only in-frame sequences with V and J called. Some clones fail to appear in such tables; in the studies checked, an unresolved V gene covers under half of the shortfall, and the cause of the remainder is unknown. This sample gives fewer than 30,000 clones in total; 80% to 90% of them show up just once. The top ten hold 25% to 30% of the sample. Sequenced: peripheral blood. These receptors were taken from a woman older than 75 with COVID-19, enrolled during active disease.

As DNA, the CDR3 is TGTGCCAGCAGTTTCGAGACAGCCGTTTATGGCTACACCTTC. It translates to CASSFETAVYGYTF. The V call is TRBV6-6, the J call TRBJ1-2; a weak D match, TRBD1 (5 bases). CDR1 is MNHNY and CDR2 is SVGAGI in the germline V gene (reference sequence). Trimming left V 4 bases short and J 5 bases short, with 14 bases between. This CDR3 is 14 amino acids long.

This clone appeared a single time. The chain carries TRBV6-5 and TRBJ2-1; D is possibly TRBD2 (5 bases). This CDR3 has 13 amino acids. Germline V lookup: CDR1 MNHEY, CDR2 SVGAGI. Deletions cut 7 bases from V and 5 bases from J, with 12 bases between. The CDR3 coding sequence is TGTGCCAGCACCCCAATCGGGAACAATGAGCAGTTCTTC. This sequence encodes CASTPIGNNEQFF.

This clone was detected only once. V and J are TRBV19 and TRBJ2-7; D gene unclear. CDR3 size: 14 residues. V was trimmed by 1 base and J by 5 bases, leaving 12 bases between them. The germline CDR1 and CDR2 sequences are LNHDA and SQIVND (reference sequence). CDR3 region: CASSIVAKNNEQYF. The CDR3 DNA reads as TGTGCCAGTAGTATAGTGGCCAAGAACAACGAGCAGTACTTC.

This chain connects TRBV7-2 to TRBJ2-3; TRBD1 might be the D (5 bases). The V gene's germline CDR1 is SGHTA and CDR2 FQGNSA. CDR3 size: 17 residues. Trimming took off 4 bases at V and 4 bases at J, with 21 bases between the two ends. CDR3 nucleotide sequence: TGTGCCAGCAGCTGGAGCCAGGGTCTTGTTAGGTCAGATACGCAGTATTTT. It encodes CASSWSQGLVRSDTQYF.

The rearrangement uses TRBV19 and TRBJ1-2; 10 bases are shared with TRBD1. The CDR3 is made up of 15 amino acids. Trimming cost V 8 bases and J 3 bases; bases outside gene matches: 9. The germline CDR1 and CDR2 sequences are LNHDA and SQIVND (reference sequence). The CDR3 sequence: CASRPAGQGYYGYTF. Written as DNA, the CDR3 is TGTGCCAGTCGACCCGCGGGACAGGGGTACTATGGCTACACCTTC. The entire variable domain, with the rest obtained from reference TRBV19 and TRBJ1-2, is as follows: DGGITQSPKYLFRKEGQNVTLSCEQNLNHDAMYWYRQDPGQGLRLIYYSQIVNDFQKGDIAEGYSVSREKKESFPLTVTSAQKNPTAFYLCASRPAGQGYYGYTFGSGTRLTVV.

This clone has a handful of counts. The rearrangement joins TRBV24-1 to TRBJ2-2, with TRBD1 identical over 9 bases. Germline V gene sequence: CDR1 KGHDR, CDR2 SFDVKD. J was trimmed by 2 bases and V by 4 bases; bases with no gene match: 4. CDR3 size: 16 residues. The CDR3, as DNA: TGTGCCACCAGTGACCCGGGACAGGGCAACACCGGGGAGCTGTTTTTT. This codes for CATSDPGQGNTGELFF.

A few counts support this clone. J is TRBJ1-6 and V is TRBV21-1. TRBV21-1 is assigned pseudogene status. The CDR3 contains 14 residues. The CDR3 DNA reads TGTGCCAGCTGCCCGTCGAGGGATAATTCACCCCTCCACTTT. This sequence encodes CASCPSRDNSPLHF.

This chain connects TRBV19 to TRBJ1-1; D call uncertain. The V end lost 0 bases, the J end lost 1 base, and 12 bases lay between the germline ends. Germline V gives CDR1 LNHDA, CDR2 SQIVND (reference sequence). The CDR3 sequence is 16 residues long. Written as DNA, the CDR3 is TGTGCCAGTAGTATAGATTGGGCCAGCCAGAACACTGAAGCTTTCTTT. This sequence encodes CASSIDWASQNTEAFF.

The rearrangement links TRBV2 to TRBJ1-2, with D perhaps TRBD1 (5 bases). In germline, CDR1 is SNHLY, CDR2 FYNNEI. This CDR3 region has 15 residues. With 2 bases removed from V and 0 bases from J, the gap between germline ends came to 10 bases. DNA of the CDR3: TGTGCCAGCAGTGAACAGGGCATCCCTAACTATGGCTACACCTTC. Protein sequence: CASSEQGIPNYGYTF.

The chain employs TRBV5-1 and TRBJ2-2, with TRBD1 matching 10 bases. The trim removed 4 bases at V and 5 bases at J, leaving 17 bases unmatched. The CDR3 consists of 19 residues. The V gene's germline CDR1 is SGHRS and CDR2 YFSETQ. The chain's CDR3 is CASSTGTGVGRGWTGELFF. DNA for the CDR3: TGCGCCAGCAGCACCGGGACAGGGGTCGGCCGGGGCTGGACCGGGGAGCTGTTTTTT.

The chain carries TRBV6-5 and TRBJ1-1; TRBD1 matches at 8 bases. This CDR3 spans 15 amino acids. CDR1 and CDR2 (germline): MNHEY, SVGAGI. The ends lost 4 bases at V and 4 bases at J; junction bases unmatched: 8. As DNA, the CDR3 is TGTGCCAGCAGTTTCCGGACAGGGAGTGGCACTGAAGCTTTCTTT. This codes for CASSFRTGSGTEAFF.

V usage is TRBV7-2 and J usage is TRBJ2-7; D is possibly TRBD2 (5 bases). Germline V gene sequence: CDR1 SGHTA, CDR2 FQGNSA. The CDR3 sequence is 15 residues long. Trimming pared 5 bases from V and 1 base from J, leaving 15 bases between. CDR3 bases: TGTGCCAGCAGCCATCGATCGAGGGTTTCCTACGAGCAGTACTTC. It yields the protein CASSHRSRVSYEQYF.

The chain links TRBV24-1 to TRBJ2-3; D may be TRBD2 (5 bases). This CDR3 has 12 amino acids. Germline assignment: CDR1 KGHDR and CDR2 SFDVKD. Trimming pared 5 bases from V and 3 bases from J, leaving 5 bases between. The CDR3 here is CATSGGTDTQYF. The CDR3, as DNA: TGTGCCACCAGTGGAGGGACAGATACGCAGTATTTT.

The chain couples TRBV21-1 to TRBJ1-4. TRBV21-1 is noted as a pseudogene. This CDR3 is 12 amino acids long. In DNA form, the CDR3 reads TGTGCCAGTCTCAAGCCGGGGGAAAAACTGTTTTTT. Its protein product is CASLKPGEKLFF.

The chain carries TRBV19 and TRBJ2-7; TRBD2 matches at 14 bases. Germline CDR1 and CDR2: LNHDA and SQIVND (reference sequence). This CDR3 comprises 16 residues. The V and J ends lost 5 bases and 4 bases, in that order; junction bases with no gene match: 7. The CDR3 protein is CASSVSGLAGGYEQYF. The CDR3 DNA follows: TGTGCCAGTAGTGTCTCAGGACTAGCGGGAGGTTACGAGCAGTACTTC.

V is TRBV30 and J is TRBJ2-7; tentatively, D is TRBD1 (5 bases). The V end lost 0 bases, the J end lost 3 bases, and 12 bases lay between the germline ends. CDR3 length equals 14 residues. Germline loops: CDR1 GTSNPN, CDR2 SVGIG (reference sequence). As DNA, the CDR3 is TGTGCCTGGAGTGTAGGACAACAAGTCTACGAGCAGTACTTC. Its protein product is CAWSVGQQVYEQYF.

The chain carries TRBV9 and TRBJ2-3, with D perhaps matching TRBD2 (6 bases). Deletions cut 3 bases from V and 1 base from J, with 15 bases between. The CDR3 totals 16 residues. CDR1 and CDR2 (germline): SGDLS, YYNGEE. The CDR3: CASSGQSPGGTDTQYF. CDR3 bases: TGTGCCAGCAGCGGACAGTCCCCGGGGGGCACAGATACGCAGTATTTT.

The chain links TRBV20-1 to TRBJ1-2, with a possible D match to TRBD1 (5 bases). CDR3 size: 11 residues. In germline, CDR1 is DFQATT, CDR2 SNEGSKA (reference sequence). V was clipped by 5 bases and J by 9 bases, with 13 bases between them. This CDR3 is CSAVTGLSYTF. The CDR3 nucleotides read TGCAGTGCTGTCACGGGACTGAGCTACACCTTC.

The chain joins TRBV19 to TRBJ2-7; 8 nucleotides align to TRBD1. CDR1 LNHDA and CDR2 SQIVND come from the germline V gene (reference sequence). The CDR3 sequence is 14 residues long. The ends lost 4 bases at V and 0 bases at J; junction bases unmatched: 2. CDR3: CASSNTGGSYEQYF. CDR3 nucleotides: TGTGCCAGTAGTAATACAGGGGGCTCCTACGAGCAGTACTTC.

V and J are TRBV6-4 and TRBJ2-2; 10 bases map to TRBD2. The CDR3 covers 15 residues. V was clipped by 6 bases and J by 5 bases; unmatched bases: 6. From germline, CDR1 is MRHNA and CDR2 SNTAGT. CDR3: CASSEIAGGTGELFF. The CDR3 bases are TGTGCCAGCAGCGAAATAGCGGGGGGAACCGGGGAGCTGTTTTTT.

By share, this clone ranks as medium-sized. The chain carries TRBV12-5 and TRBJ2-3; 10 bases line up with TRBD1. Trimming cost V 4 bases and J 3 bases; bases outside gene matches: 4. The CDR3 is made up of 15 amino acids. The germline V gene encodes CDR1 LGHNT and CDR2 FRNRAP. The DNA of the CDR3 is TGTGCTAGTGGTTCCGGGACAGGGGCTACAGATACGCAGTATTTT. This sequence encodes CASGSGTGATDTQYF.

The genes are TRBV5-1 and TRBJ2-7, with D perhaps matching TRBD1 (5 bases). CDR1 is SGHRS and CDR2 is YFSETQ in the germline V gene. V was shortened by 5 bases and J by 0 bases, with 9 bases between the two germline ends. This CDR3 contains 13 residues. CDR3 nucleotide sequence: TGCGCCAGCAGTGTCGGACACTCCTACGAGCAGTACTTC. This encodes CASSVGHSYEQYF.

The CDR3 here is CAWSRDRVVGHGYTF. The CDR3 DNA is TGTGCCTGGAGCCGGGACAGGGTTGTCGGGCATGGCTACACCTTC. This rearrangement joins TRBV30 to TRBJ1-2, with 9 bases identical to TRBD1. Germline CDR1 and CDR2: GTSNPN and SVGIG (reference sequence). The CDR3 contains 15 residues. V gave up 3 bases and J gave up 6 bases; unmatched junction bases: 11.

The chain couples TRBV6-2 or TRBV6-3 to TRBJ1-1, with 9 bases aligning to TRBD1. CDR1 MNHEY and CDR2 SVGEGT come from the germline V gene. The CDR3 has 16 residues. V lost 4 bases and J lost 0; bases outside the gene matches: 6. CDR3 nucleotides: TGTGCCAGCAGTTGGACAACAGGGGGCATGAACACTGAAGCTTTCTTT. This codes for CASSWTTGGMNTEAFF.

V usage is TRBV3-1 (or the pseudogene TRBV3-2) and J usage is TRBJ1-2; 8 bases fit TRBD1. Trimming at V came to 4 bases and at J to 2 bases, leaving 3 bases not matched to a gene. CDR3 size: 14 residues. Germline V gene lookup returns CDR1 LGHDT and CDR2 YNNKEL (reference sequence). The CDR3 nucleotides read TGTGCCAGCAGCCCCAGACAGGGGAACTATGGCTACACCTTC. Residues: CASSPRQGNYGYTF.

J is TRBJ2-1 and V is TRBV4-1; D possibly corresponds to TRBD2 (5 bases). The CDR3 runs to 14 residues. Germline-derived CDR1 and CDR2 are MGHRA and YSYEKL. The V and J ends lost 1 base and 12 bases respectively, with 16 bases between them. CDR3 loop: CASSQGSAGERQFF. CDR3 DNA: TGCGCCAGCAGCCAAGGCTCGGCCGGGGAGAGGCAGTTCTTC.

The genes are TRBV18 and TRBJ1-2; D is possibly TRBD1 (6 bases). Germline V gives CDR1 KGHSH, CDR2 LQKENI. The V end was cut by 3 bases, the J end by 4 bases, with 9 bases between. The CDR3 sequence is 13 residues long. The CDR3 region is CASSPLQGYGYTF. The CDR3 DNA reads TGTGCCAGCTCACCGCTACAGGGCTATGGCTACACCTTC.

CDR3 sequence (DNA): TGTGCCAGCTCACCATCAGGGTTCGCTGAAGCTTTCTTT. This translates into CASSPSGFAEAFF. This chain links TRBV18 with TRBJ1-1; D is perhaps TRBD1 (5 bases). V lost 2 bases and J 6 bases, leaving 10 bases between the germline ends. Germline V gene sequence: CDR1 KGHSH, CDR2 LQKENI. There are 13 residues in the CDR3.

The rearrangement joins TRBV27 to TRBJ1-6; 9 nucleotides align to TRBD1. V lost 6 bases and J lost 8; bases outside the gene matches: 5. Per the germline V gene, CDR1 is MNHEY and CDR2 is SMNVEV (reference sequence). CDR3 length: 14 amino acids. The CDR3 spells CASRYRGLDSPLHF. The DNA for the CDR3 is TGTGCCAGCAGATACAGGGGGCTTGATTCACCCCTCCACTTT.

The chain combines TRBV11-2 with TRBJ2-7; possibly TRBD2 for D (6 bases). This CDR3 region has 14 residues. In germline, CDR1 is SGHAT, CDR2 FQNNGV. V shed 6 bases and J shed 0 bases, with 12 bases lying between them. DNA for the CDR3: TGTGCCAGCAGTCCTCAGACTAGCTCCTACGAGCAGTACTTC. This gives the protein CASSPQTSSYEQYF.

This clone was seen only a few times. This chain connects TRBV19 to TRBJ1-1; D is unclear. Germline V gives CDR1 LNHDA, CDR2 SQIVND (reference sequence). CDR3 length: 17 amino acids. The V end lost 5 bases, the J end lost 1 base, and 20 bases lay between the germline ends. CDR3 protein: CASSPLRGQGRNTEAFF. CDR3 nucleotide sequence: TGTGCCAGTAGTCCCCTTCGGGGTCAAGGACGGAACACTGAAGCTTTCTTT.